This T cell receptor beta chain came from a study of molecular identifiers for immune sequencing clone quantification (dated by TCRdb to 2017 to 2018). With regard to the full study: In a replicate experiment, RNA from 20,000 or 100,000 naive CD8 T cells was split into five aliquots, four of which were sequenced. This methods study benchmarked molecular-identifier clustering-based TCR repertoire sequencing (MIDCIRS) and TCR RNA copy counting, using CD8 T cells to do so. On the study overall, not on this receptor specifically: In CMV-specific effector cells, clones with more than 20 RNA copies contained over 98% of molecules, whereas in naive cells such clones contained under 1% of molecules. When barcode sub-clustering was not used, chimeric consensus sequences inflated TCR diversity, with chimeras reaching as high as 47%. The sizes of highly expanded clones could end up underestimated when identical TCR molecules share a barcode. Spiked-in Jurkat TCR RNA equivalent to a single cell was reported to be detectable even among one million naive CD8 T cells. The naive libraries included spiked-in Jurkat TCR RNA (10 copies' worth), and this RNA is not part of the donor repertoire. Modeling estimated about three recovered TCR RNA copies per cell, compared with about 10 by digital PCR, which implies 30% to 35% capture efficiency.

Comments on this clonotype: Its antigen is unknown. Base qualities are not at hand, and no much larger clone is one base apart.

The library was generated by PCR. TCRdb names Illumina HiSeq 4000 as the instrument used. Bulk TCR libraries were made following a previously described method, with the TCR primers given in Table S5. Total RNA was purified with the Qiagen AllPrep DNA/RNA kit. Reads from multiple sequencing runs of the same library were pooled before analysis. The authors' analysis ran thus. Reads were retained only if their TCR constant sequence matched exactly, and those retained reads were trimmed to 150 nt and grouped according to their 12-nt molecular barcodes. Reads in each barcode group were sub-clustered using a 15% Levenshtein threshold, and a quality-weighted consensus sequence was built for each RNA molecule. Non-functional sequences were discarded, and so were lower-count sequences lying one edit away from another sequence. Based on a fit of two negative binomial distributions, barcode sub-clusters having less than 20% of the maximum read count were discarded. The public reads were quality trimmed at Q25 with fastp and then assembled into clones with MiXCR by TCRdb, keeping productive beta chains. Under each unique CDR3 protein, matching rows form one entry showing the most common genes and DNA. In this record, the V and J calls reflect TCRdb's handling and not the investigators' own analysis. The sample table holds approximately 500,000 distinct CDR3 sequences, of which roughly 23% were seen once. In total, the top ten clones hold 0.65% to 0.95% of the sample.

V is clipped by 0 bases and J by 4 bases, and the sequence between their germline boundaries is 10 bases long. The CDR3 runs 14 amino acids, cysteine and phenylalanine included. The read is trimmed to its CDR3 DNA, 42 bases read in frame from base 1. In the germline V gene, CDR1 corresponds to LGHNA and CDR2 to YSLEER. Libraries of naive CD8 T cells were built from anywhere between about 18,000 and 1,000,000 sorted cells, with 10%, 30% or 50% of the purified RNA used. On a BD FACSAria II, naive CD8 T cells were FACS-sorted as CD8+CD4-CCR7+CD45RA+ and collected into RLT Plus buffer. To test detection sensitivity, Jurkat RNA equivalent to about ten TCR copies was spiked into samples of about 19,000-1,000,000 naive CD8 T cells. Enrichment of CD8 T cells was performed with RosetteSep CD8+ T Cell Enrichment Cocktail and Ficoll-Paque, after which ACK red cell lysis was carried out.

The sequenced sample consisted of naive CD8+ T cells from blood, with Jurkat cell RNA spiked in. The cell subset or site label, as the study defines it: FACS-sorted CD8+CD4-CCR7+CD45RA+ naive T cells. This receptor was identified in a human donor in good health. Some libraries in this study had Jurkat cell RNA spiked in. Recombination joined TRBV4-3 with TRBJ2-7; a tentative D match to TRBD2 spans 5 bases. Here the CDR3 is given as CASSQEVGVYEQYF. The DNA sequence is TGCGCCAGCAGCCAAGAGGTCGGGGTATACGAGCAGTACTTC.